The T cell receptor beta chain under discussion was sequenced for a study of T cell responses to AZD1222 COVID-19 vaccine. Study conclusions and caveats: As reported, nearly half of all spike-specific TCRs target variant regions that are unmutated. In a largely white British group with more females than males, clonal diversity was possibly underestimated. Vaccination with two AZD1222 doses was followed by a rise in Spike-specific TCR breadth and depth.

Assay: immunoSEQ multiplex PCR; the TCRdb copy retains only in-frame clones and omits some. Of roughly 120,000 clones detected, about 87% appear once; the ten largest clones hold about 4.9%. Germline V gene sequence: CDR1 SGHTA, CDR2 FQGNSA. This CDR3 comprises 14 residues. Trimming pared 4 bases from V and 0 bases from J, leaving 9 bases between. Note on this clone: The target antigen is unknown.

The receptor's source is an adult in good health. The sequencing here drew on peripheral blood, taken on day 0 of AZD1222 vaccination. The genes are TRBV7-2 and TRBJ1-2; D gene ambiguous. CDR3 loop: CASSSDVPNYGYTF. The DNA for the CDR3 is TGTGCCAGCAGCTCGGACGTCCCTAACTATGGCTACACCTTC.